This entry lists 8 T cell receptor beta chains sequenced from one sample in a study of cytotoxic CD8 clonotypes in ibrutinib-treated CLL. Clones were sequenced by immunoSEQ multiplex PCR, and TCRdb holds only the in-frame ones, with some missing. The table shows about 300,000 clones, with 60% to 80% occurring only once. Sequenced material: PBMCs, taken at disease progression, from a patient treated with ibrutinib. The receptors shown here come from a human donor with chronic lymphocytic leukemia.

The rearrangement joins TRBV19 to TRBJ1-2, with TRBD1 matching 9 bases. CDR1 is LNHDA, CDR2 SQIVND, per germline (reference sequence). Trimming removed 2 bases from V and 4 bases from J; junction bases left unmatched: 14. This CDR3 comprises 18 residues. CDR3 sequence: CASSIKPFTGGASYGYTF. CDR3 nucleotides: TGTGCCAGTAGTATAAAGCCATTTACAGGGGGCGCGTCCTATGGCTACACCTTC.

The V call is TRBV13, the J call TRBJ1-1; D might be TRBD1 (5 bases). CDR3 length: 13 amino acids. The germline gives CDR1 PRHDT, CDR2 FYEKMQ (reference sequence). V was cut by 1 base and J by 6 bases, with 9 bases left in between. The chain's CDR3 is CASSLEEGSEAFF. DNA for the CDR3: TGTGCCAGCAGCTTAGAGGAGGGGTCTGAAGCTTTCTTT. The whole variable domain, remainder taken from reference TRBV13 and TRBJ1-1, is AAGVIQSPRHLIKEKRETATLKCYPIPRHDTVYWYQQGPGQDPQFLISFYEKMQSDKGSIPDRFSAQQFSDYHSELNMSSLELGDSALYFCASSLEEGSEAFFGQGTRLTVV.

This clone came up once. CDR3: CSVEPLIAATDTQYF. Here the CDR3 DNA reads TGCAGCGTCGAGCCTTTAATAGCGGCCACAGATACGCAGTATTTT. This chain uses TRBV29-1 with TRBJ2-3; weak D call: TRBD2 (6 bases). The CDR3 covers 15 residues. V shed 6 bases and J shed 2 bases, with 18 bases lying between them. Per the germline V gene, CDR1 is SQVTM and CDR2 is ANQGSEA.

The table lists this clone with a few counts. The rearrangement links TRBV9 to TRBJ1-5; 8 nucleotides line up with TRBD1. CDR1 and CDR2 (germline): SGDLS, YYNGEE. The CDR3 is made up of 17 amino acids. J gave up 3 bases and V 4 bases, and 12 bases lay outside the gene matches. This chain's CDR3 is CASSFRNRGGANQPQHF. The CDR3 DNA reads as TGTGCCAGCAGCTTCAGGAACAGGGGGGGAGCCAATCAGCCCCAGCATTTT.

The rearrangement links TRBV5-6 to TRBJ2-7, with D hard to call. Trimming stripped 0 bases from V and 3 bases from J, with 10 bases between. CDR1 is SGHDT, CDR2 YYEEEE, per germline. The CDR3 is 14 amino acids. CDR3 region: CASSLGSGFYEQYF. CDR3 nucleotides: TGTGCCAGCAGCTTGGGTTCAGGCTTCTACGAGCAGTACTTC.

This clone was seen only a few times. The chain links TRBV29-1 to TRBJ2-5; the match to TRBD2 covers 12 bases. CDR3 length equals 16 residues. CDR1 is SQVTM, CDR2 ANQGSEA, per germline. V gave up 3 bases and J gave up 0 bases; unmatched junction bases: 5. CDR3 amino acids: CSVESSGREYQETQYF. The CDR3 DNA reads TGCAGCGTTGAGTCTAGCGGGAGGGAATACCAAGAGACCCAGTACTTC.

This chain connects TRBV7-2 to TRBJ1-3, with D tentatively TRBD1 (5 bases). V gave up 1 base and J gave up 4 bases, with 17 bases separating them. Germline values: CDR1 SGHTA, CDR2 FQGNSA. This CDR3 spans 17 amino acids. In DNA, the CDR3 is TGTGCCAGCAGCTTAGTGGGCGCAGGGAGGTTGGGAAACACCATATATTTT. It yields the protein CASSLVGAGRLGNTIYF.

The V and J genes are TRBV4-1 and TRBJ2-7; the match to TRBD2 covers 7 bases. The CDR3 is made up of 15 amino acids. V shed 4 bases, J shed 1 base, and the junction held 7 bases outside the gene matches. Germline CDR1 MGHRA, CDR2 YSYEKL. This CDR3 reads CASSRILAKSYEQYF. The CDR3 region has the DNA TGCGCCAGCAGCCGAATACTAGCGAAATCCTACGAGCAGTACTTC.